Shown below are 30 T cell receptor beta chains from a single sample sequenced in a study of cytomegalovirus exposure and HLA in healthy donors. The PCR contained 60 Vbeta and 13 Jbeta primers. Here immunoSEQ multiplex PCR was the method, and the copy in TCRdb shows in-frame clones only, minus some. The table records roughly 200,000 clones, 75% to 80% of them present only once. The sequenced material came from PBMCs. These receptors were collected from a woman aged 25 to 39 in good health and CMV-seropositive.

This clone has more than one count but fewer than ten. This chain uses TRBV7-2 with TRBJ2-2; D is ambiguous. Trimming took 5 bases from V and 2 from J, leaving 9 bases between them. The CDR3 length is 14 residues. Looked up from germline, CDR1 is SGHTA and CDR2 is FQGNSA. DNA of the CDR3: TGTGCCAGCAGCAATCGAGCTAACACCGGGGAGCTGTTTTTT. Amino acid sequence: CASSNRANTGELFF.

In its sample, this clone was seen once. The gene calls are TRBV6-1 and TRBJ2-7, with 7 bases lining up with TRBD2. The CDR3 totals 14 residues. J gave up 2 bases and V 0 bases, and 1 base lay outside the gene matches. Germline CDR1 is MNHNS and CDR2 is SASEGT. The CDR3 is CASSEAAGAYEQYF. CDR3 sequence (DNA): TGTGCCAGCAGTGAAGCGGCGGGAGCCTACGAGCAGTACTTC.

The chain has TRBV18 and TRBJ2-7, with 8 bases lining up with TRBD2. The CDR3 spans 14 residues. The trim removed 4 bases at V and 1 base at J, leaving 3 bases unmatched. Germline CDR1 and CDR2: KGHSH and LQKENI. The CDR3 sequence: CASSRAGDSYEQYF. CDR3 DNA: TGTGCCAGCTCACGAGCGGGGGATTCCTACGAGCAGTACTTC. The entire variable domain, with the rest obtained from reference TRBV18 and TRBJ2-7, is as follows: NAGVMQNPRHLVRRRGQEARLRCSPMKGHSHVYWYRQLPEEGLKFMVYLQKENIIDESGMPKERFSAEFPKEGPSILRIQQVVRGDSAAYFCASSRAGDSYEQYFGPGTRLTVT.

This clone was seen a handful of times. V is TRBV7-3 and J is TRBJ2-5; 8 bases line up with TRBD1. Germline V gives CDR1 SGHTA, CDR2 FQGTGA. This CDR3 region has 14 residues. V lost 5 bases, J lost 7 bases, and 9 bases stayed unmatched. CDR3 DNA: TGTGCCAGCAGCGAAGGACAGGGCCTTGGGACCCAGTACTTC. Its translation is CASSEGQGLGTQYF.

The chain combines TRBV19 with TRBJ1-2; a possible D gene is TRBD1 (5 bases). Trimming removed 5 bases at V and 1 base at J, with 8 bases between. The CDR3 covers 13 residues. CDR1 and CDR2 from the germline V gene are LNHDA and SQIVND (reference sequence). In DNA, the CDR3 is TGTGCCAGTAGTTTTCAGGGTAACTATGGCTACACCTTC. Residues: CASSFQGNYGYTF.

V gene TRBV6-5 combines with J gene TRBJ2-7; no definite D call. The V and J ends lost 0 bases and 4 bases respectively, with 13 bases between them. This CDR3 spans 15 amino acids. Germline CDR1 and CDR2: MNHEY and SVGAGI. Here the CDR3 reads CASSYSELGLYEQYF. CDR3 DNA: TGTGCCAGCAGTTACTCGGAGCTAGGCTTGTACGAGCAGTACTTC.

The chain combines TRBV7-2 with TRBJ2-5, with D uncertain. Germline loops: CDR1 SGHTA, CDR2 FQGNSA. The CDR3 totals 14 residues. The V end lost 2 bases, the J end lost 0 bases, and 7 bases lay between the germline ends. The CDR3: CASSLQAYQETQYF. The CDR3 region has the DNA TGTGCCAGCAGCTTACAGGCCTACCAAGAGACCCAGTACTTC.

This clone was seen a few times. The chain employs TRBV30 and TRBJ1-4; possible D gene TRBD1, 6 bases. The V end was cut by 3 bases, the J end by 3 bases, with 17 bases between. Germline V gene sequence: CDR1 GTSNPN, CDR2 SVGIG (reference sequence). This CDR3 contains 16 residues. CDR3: CAWSGGRGGPNEKLFF. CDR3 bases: TGTGCCTGGAGCGGGGGCCGGGGGGGGCCTAATGAAAAACTGTTTTTT. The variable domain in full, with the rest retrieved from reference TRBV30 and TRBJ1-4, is SQTIHQWPATLVQPVGSPLSLECTVEGTSNPNLYWYRQAAGRGLQLLFYSVGIGQISSEVPQNLSASRPQDRQFILSSKKLLLSDSGFYLCAWSGGRGGPNEKLFFGSGTQLSVL.

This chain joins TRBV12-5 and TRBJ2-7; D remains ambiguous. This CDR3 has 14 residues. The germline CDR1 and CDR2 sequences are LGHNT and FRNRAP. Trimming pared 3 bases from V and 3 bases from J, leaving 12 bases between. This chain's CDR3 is CASGFLLKNYEQYF. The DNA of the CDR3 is TGTGCTAGTGGTTTTCTACTGAAAAACTACGAGCAGTACTTC.

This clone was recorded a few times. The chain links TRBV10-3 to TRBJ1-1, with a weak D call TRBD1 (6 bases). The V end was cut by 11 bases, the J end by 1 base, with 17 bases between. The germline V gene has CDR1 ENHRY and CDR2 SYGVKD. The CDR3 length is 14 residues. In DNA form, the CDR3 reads TGTGCCGCCGGCACAGGGCTCGGGAACACTGAAGCTTTCTTT. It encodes CAAGTGLGNTEAFF.

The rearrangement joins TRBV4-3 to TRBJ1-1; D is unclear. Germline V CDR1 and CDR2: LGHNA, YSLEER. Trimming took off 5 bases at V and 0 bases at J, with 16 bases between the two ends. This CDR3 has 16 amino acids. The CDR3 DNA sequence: TGCGCCAGCAGCTATGCCCTCCACGAGGTGAACACTGAAGCTTTCTTT. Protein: CASSYALHEVNTEAFF.

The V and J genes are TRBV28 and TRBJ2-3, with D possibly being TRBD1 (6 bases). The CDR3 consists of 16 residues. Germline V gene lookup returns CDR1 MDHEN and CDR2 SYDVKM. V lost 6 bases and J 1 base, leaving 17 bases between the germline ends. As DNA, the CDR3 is TGTGCCAGCAGATCCCTCAGGGGAGAGGGCACAGATACGCAGTATTTT. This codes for CASRSLRGEGTDTQYF.

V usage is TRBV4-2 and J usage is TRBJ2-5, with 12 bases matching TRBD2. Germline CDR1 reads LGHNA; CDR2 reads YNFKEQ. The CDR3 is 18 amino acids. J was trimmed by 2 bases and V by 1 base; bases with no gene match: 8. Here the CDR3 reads CASSQGPGTSGPQETQYF. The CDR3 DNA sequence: TGTGCCAGCAGCCAAGGTCCCGGGACTAGCGGGCCTCAAGAGACCCAGTACTTC.

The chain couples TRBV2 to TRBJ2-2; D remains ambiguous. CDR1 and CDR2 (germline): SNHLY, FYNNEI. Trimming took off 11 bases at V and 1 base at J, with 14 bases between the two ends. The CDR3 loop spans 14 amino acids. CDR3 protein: CAGSPHMNTGELFF. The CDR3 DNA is TGTGCCGGCTCCCCTCACATGAACACCGGGGAGCTGTTTTTT.

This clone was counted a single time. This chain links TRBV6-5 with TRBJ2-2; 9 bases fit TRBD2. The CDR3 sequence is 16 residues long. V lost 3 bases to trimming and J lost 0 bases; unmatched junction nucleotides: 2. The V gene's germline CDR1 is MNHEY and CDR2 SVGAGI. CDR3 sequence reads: CASSYKREANTGELFF. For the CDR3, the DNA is TGTGCCAGCAGTTATAAGCGGGAGGCGAACACCGGGGAGCTGTTTTTT.

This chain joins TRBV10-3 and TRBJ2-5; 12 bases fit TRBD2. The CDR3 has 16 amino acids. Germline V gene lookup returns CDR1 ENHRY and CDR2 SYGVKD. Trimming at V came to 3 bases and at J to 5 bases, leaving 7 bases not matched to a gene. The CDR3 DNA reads TGTGCCATCAGTGACCCTAGCGGGGGGGCATGGGAGACCCAGTACTTC. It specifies CAISDPSGGAWETQYF.

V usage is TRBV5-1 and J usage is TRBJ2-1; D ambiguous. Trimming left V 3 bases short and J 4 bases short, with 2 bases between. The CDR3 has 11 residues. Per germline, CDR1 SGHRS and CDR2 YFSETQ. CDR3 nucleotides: TGCGCCAGCAGCTCATACAATGAGCAGTTCTTC. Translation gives CASSSYNEQFF.

The DNA of the CDR3 is TGTGCCAGCTCACCTCAGATCGGGGAGCAGTACTTC. It codes for CASSPQIGEQYF. The chain joins TRBV18 to TRBJ2-7, with unresolved D. V lost 3 bases, J lost 7 bases, and 10 bases lay in between. CDR1 and CDR2 (germline): KGHSH, LQKENI. The CDR3 covers 12 residues. Using reference TRBV18 and TRBJ2-7 for the parts outside the CDR3, the full variable domain is NAGVMQNPRHLVRRRGQEARLRCSPMKGHSHVYWYRQLPEEGLKFMVYLQKENIIDESGMPKERFSAEFPKEGPSILRIQQVVRGDSAAYFCASSPQIGEQYFGPGTRLTVT.

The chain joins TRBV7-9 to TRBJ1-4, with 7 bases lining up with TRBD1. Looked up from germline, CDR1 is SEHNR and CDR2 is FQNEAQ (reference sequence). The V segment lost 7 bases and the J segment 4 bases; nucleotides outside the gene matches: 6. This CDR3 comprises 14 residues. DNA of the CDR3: TGTGCCAGCATCCGGACAGGTGATAATGAAAAACTGTTTTTT. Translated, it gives CASIRTGDNEKLFF.

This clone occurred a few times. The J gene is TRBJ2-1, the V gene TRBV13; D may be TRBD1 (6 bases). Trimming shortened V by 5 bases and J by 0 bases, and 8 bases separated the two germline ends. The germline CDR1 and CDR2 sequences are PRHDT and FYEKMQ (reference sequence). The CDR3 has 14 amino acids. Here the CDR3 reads CASSRQASYNEQFF. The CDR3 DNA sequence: TGTGCCAGCAGCCGACAGGCCTCCTACAATGAGCAGTTCTTC.

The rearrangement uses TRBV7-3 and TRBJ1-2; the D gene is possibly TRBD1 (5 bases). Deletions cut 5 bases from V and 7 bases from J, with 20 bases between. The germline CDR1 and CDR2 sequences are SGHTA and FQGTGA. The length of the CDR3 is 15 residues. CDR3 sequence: CASSESPRVKAGYTF. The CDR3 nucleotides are TGTGCCAGCAGCGAAAGCCCCAGGGTCAAGGCTGGCTACACCTTC.

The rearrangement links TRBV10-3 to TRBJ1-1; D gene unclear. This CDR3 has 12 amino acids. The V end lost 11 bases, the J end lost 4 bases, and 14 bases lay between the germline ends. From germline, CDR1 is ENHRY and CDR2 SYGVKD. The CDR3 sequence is CAVQRPGTEAFF. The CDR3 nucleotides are TGTGCCGTACAACGGCCGGGCACTGAAGCTTTCTTT.

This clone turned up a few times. As DNA, the CDR3 is TGTGCCGCTCCCGGGACAGGTCAAACTAATGAAAAACTGTTTTTT. Its translation is CAAPGTGQTNEKLFF. The V and J genes are TRBV30 and TRBJ1-4; 8 positions match TRBD1. After removal of 8 bases from V and 1 base from J, the junction contained 9 bases not matched to a gene. The CDR3 runs to 15 residues. Germline loops: CDR1 GTSNPN, CDR2 SVGIG (reference sequence).

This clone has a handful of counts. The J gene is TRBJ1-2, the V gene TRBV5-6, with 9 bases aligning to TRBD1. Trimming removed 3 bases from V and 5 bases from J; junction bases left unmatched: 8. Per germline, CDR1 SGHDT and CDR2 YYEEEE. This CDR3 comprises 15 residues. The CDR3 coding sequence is TGTGCCAGCAGCTCGTTAGGGACAGGGATGTATGGCTACACCTTC. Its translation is CASSSLGTGMYGYTF. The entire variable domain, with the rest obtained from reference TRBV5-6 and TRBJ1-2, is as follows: DAGVTQSPTHLIKTRGQQVTLRCSPKSGHDTVSWYQQALGQGPQFIFQYYEEEERQRGNFPDRFSGHQFPNYSSELNVNALLLGDSALYLCASSSLGTGMYGYTFGSGTRLTVV.

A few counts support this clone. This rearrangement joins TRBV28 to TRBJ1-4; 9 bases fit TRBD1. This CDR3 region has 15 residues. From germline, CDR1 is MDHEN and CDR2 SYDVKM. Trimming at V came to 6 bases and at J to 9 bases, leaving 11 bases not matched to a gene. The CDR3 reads CASRGGGTGRQKLFF. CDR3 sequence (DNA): TGTGCCAGCAGAGGGGGCGGGACAGGGAGGCAAAAACTGTTTTTT.

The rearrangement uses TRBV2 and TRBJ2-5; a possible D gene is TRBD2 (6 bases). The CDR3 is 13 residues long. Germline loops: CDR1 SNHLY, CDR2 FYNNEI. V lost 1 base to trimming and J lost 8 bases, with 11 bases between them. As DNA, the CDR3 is TGTGCCAGCAGTGAAGTGGGAGGCATAACCCAGTACTTC. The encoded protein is CASSEVGGITQYF.

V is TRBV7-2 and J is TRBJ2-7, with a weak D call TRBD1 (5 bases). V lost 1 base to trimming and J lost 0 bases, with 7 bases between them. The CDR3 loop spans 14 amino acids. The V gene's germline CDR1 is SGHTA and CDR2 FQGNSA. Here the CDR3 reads CASSLEGVSYEQYF. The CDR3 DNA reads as TGTGCCAGCAGCTTAGAAGGGGTCTCCTACGAGCAGTACTTC.

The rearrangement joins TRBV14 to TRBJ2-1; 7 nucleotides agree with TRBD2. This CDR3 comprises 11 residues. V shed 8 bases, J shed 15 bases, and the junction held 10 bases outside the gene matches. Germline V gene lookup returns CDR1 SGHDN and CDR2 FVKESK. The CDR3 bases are TGTGCCAGCTACCCGTGCGGGAGTCGGTTCTTC. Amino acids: CASYPCGSRFF.

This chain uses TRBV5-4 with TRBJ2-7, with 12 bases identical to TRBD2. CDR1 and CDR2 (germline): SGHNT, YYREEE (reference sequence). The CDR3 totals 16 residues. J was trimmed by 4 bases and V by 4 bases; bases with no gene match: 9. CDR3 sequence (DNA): TGTGCCAGCAGCCCAATAACTAGCGGGAGGATATACGAGCAGTACTTC. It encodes CASSPITSGRIYEQYF.

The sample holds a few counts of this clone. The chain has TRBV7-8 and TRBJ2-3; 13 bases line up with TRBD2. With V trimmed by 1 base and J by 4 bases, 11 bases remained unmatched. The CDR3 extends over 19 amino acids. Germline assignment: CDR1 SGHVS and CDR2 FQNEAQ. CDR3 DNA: TGTGCCAGCAGCTTAGGGAGGACTAGCGGGAGTGGGGCCCCAGATACGCAGTATTTT. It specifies CASSLGRTSGSGAPDTQYF.